This T cell receptor (beta chain) was documented in a study of regulatory T cells in long-lasting Graves disease (dated by TCRdb to the early 2020s). About the full investigation: Persistent Graves' disease meant more than 5 years of antithyroid drug treatment with TSH receptor autoantibodies that stayed positive. Persistent Graves' disease patients were compared with newly diagnosed Graves' disease patients by peripheral blood TCR sequencing and RNA sequencing. The study took place in China and was registered as a clinical trial. A total of around 33 samples were covered by TCR sequencing, comprising around 13 persistent and some 20 newly diagnosed Graves' disease patients. In the clinical cohort, patients with persistent Graves' disease had used antithyroid drugs for an average of roughly 10 years.

The CDR3 runs 13 residues from the cysteine to the phenylalanine. Just CDR3 DNA is preserved here, 39 bases in frame from base 1. Reading the germline V gene (reference sequence) gives CDR1 DFQATT and CDR2 SNEGSKA. V is trimmed back by 3 bases and J by 7 bases, and the junction contains 4 bases that no gene match accounts for. Libraries were made using multiplex PCR. These reads were obtained on an Illumina HiSeq 4000. CDR3 regions were amplified by Arm-PCR with iRepertoire HTBI primers to construct TCR beta libraries. PCR products were gel purified before sequencing. As for how the authors treated the data: Across samples, 60 to 80 TRBV and roughly 15 TRBJ segments were identified and used for gene usage analysis of CDR3 amino acid clonotypes. COPE and FqMerger were used to merge filtered high-quality paired reads into contigs. BLAST was used to align contigs to the IMGT TRBV, TRBD and TRBJ reference genes, and CDR3 was defined following IMGT. Highly expanded clones were defined as clonotypes with a frequency above 0.1%. Shannon entropy served as the measure of repertoire diversity, while the Gini coefficient captured V-J evenness. A clonotype found in more than one individual was treated as public. TCRdb reanalyzed the raw reads on its own, using fastp at Q25 for trimming and MiXCR for clone calling, and kept in-frame beta chains. One record per CDR3 amino acid sequence lists the most common genes and DNA. V and J calls and clone size were set by TCRdb, not the authors. The sample data list 600,000 to 800,000 distinct CDR3 sequences, and around 30% of these were observed just once. The top ten clones comprise 40% to 50% of the sample.

Overall results and qualifications from the work: Only peripheral blood was studied, because thyroid tissue, the primary lesion, was inaccessible. Sequencing and analysis were limited to the TCR beta chain. Lower TCR Shannon entropy and fewer highly expanded clones were observed in persistent Graves' disease patients than in newly diagnosed patients, which suggested clonal expansion. Patients with persistent disease shared more public clonotypes (around 2,500) than newly diagnosed patients did (approximately 970). TRBV28, TRBJ1-2 and TRBJ2-5 were preferentially used in persistent disease, while TRBV20-1 and TRBJ2-1 were favored in newly diagnosed disease. The authors acknowledged the small sample size as a limitation that may reduce accuracy.

Interpreted using the paper, the time point label stands for: persistent/refractory GD, antithyroid drugs over 5 years with positive TRAb. For both TCR sequencing and RNA sequencing, RNA was extracted from PBMCs using TRIzol. The diagnosis of Graves' disease followed American Thyroid Association guidelines. Patients for the study were recruited at an endocrinology department in Xi'an, China. Each patient gave about 8.1 milliliters of peripheral blood, collected in an EDTA anticoagulant tube. Ficoll Paque Plus density gradient separation was used to isolate PBMCs, and no additional T cell sorting was done. RNA quality was checked with an Agilent 2100 Bioanalyzer and agarose gel, and concentration with a NanoDrop 2000. As for this clonotype: Its antigen is currently not known. No qualities accompany the bases; no much larger clone lies one base away.

The rearrangement joined TRBV20-1 to TRBJ2-7; TRBD2 fits 12 bases in the junction. The material was peripheral blood mononuclear cells (PBMCs), obtained when the disease was refractory, from a patient treated with antithyroid drugs. The source of this sequence is a female donor with Graves disease. The CDR3 here reads CSASLAGGSEQYF. The sequenced DNA is TGCAGTGCTAGTCTAGCGGGAGGGTCGGAGCAGTACTTC.